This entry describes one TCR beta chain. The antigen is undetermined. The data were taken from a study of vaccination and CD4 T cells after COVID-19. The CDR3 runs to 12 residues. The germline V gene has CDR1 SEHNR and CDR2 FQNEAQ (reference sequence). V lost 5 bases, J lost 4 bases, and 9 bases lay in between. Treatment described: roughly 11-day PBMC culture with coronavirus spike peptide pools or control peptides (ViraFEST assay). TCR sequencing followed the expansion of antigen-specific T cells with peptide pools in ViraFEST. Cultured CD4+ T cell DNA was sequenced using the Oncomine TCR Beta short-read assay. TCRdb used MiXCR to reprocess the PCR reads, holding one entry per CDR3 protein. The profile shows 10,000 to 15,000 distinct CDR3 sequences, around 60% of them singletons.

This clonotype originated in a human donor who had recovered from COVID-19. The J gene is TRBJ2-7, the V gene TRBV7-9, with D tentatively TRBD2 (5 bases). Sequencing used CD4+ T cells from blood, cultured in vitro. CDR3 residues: CASSPRGYEQYF. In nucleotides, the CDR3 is TGTGCCAGCAGCCCTCGGGGTTACGAGCAGTACTTC. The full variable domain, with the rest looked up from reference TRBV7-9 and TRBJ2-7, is DTGVSQNPRHKITKRGQNVTFRCDPISEHNRLYWYRQTLGQGPEFLTYFQNEAQLEKSRLLSDRFSAERPKGSFSTLEIQRTEQGDSAMYLCASSPRGYEQYFGPGTRLTVT.